A selection of T cell receptor beta chains follows, all from one sample in a study of T cells after posttransplantation cyclophosphamide. Libraries were prepared by immunoSEQ multiplex PCR; TCRdb keeps only in-frame clonotypes and omits some of them. This table holds approximately 50,000 clones, 90% to 95% found once. The sequenced sample consisted of PBMCs. These receptors were taken from a woman aged 25 to 39 in good health and a related stem cell transplant donor. The CDR3 runs from the conserved cysteine through the conserved F or W. The D gene is left open where the match is weak. Clone size is not always given. Where it is, it says once, few, many or a class for expanded clones.

>12|-|TRBV7-2|TRBJ2-7|-
TGTGCCAGCAGCTCCAATTCCTACGAGCAGTACTTC
CASSSNSYEQYF
>14|once|TRBV4-1|TRBJ2-5|-
TGCGCCAGCAGCCAAGGCGTAGCCGGGGAGACCCAGTACTTC
CASSQGVAGETQYF
>16|-|TRBV7-2|TRBJ2-7|-
TGTGCCAGCAGCTTAGTTTGGAGTCAGGGGTTCTACGAGCAGTACTTC
CASSLVWSQGFYEQYF
>14|-|TRBV5-1|TRBJ1-2|TRBD1
TGCGCCAGCTGCCCCGACAGGGGGTTTCGTGGCTACACCTTC
CASCPDRGFRGYTF
>14|-|TRBV6-5|TRBJ2-1|TRBD2
TGTGCCAGCAGTGTCGGACTAGCGGACAATGAGCAGTTCTTC
CASSVGLADNEQFF
>15|-|TRBV10-1|TRBJ2-7|TRBD2
TGCGCCAGCAGCCTCGGGGGGACGAGCTCCTACGAGCAGTACTTC
CASSLGGTSSYEQYF
>15|once|TRBV7-2|TRBJ2-2|-
TGTGCCAGCAGCCGTCGCGGGGTAGACACCGGGGAGCTGTTTTTT
CASSRRGVDTGELFF
>16|-|TRBV5-1|TRBJ2-2|TRBD1
TGCGCCAGCACCGTCCTACAGGGGGCGAACACCGGGGAGCTGTTTTTT
CASTVLQGANTGELFF
>14|-|TRBV2|TRBJ2-2|-
TGTGCCAGCAGGGACAGAAGGAACACCGGGGAGCTGTTTTTT
CASRDRRNTGELFF
>14|-|TRBV6-1|TRBJ1-4|-
TGTGCCAGCAGTGGGAAGGGGATGGCCGAAAAACTGTTTTTT
CASSGKGMAEKLFF
>16|-|TRBV5-1|TRBJ2-2|TRBD2
TGCGCCAGCAGTGGACTGAGCGGGGGGAACACCGGGGAGCTGTTTTTT
CASSGLSGGNTGELFF
>13|once|TRBV19|TRBJ2-7|-
TGTGCCAGTAGTACTACAGGGTACTACGAGCAGTACTTC
CASSTTGYYEQYF
>13|-|TRBV2|TRBJ1-5|TRBD1
TGTGCCAGCGAGGCCAGGGGGATTCAGCCCCAGCATTTT
CASEARGIQPQHF
>13|-|TRBV30|TRBJ1-1|-
TGTGCCTGGACCCACCACCTAAACACTGAAGCTTTCTTT
CAWTHHLNTEAFF
>15|once|TRBV10-1|TRBJ2-3|TRBD2
TGCGCCAGCAGTGGTAGCGGGGGGAACACAGATACGCAGTATTTT
CASSGSGGNTDTQYF
>15|-|TRBV10-3|TRBJ2-7|TRBD1
TGTGCCATCAGTGAGTTGGGACAGGGGTACTACGAGCAGTACTTC
CAISELGQGYYEQYF
>12|-|TRBV5-6|TRBJ2-3|-
TGTGCCAGCAGCACAAGCACAGATACGCAGTATTTT
CASSTSTDTQYF
>19|-|TRBV12-2|TRBJ2-5|-
TGTGCAAGTCGCTTCGACCCCGGGGGTAGCGGGGGGTCTAAAGAGACCCAGTACTTC
CASRFDPGGSGGSKETQYF
>14|-|TRBV7-2|TRBJ2-5|-
TGTGCCAGCAGCTTTAACGGGGGTCTAGAGACCCAGTACTTC
CASSFNGGLETQYF
>15|few|TRBV30|TRBJ1-4|-
TGTGCCTGGAGTGTACTGAGGGGCCGGGGGGAAAAACTGTTTTTT
CAWSVLRGRGEKLFF
>13|-|TRBV4-3|TRBJ2-7|-
TGCGCCAGCAGCTTCCGAACTAGTGTCGAGCAGTACTTC
CASSFRTSVEQYF
>15|once|TRBV28|TRBJ1-1|-
TGTGCCAGCAGTTCGGGGGTGGTAATGAACACTGAAGCTTTCTTT
CASSSGVVMNTEAFF
>13|-|TRBV7-2|TRBJ2-5|-
TGTGCCAGCAGCTTAGTTCAGGGAGAGACCCAGTACTTC
CASSLVQGETQYF
>15|-|TRBV9|TRBJ2-2|-
TGTGCCAGCAGCGTAGTTTTGGGCGAAACCGGGGAGCTGTTTTTT
CASSVVLGETGELFF
>18|-|TRBV7-3|TRBJ2-2|TRBD1
TGTGCCAGCAGCTTATGGACCGGGACAGGGGTCGGCACCGGGGAGCTGTTTTTT
CASSLWTGTGVGTGELFF
>15|-|TRBV2|TRBJ2-3|TRBD2
TGTGCCAGCAGTAGTGGGACTAGTAGCACAGATACGCAGTATTTT
CASSSGTSSTDTQYF
>14|-|TRBV29-1|TRBJ2-3|TRBD1
TGCAGCGTTGCTGACAGGGCCTTCACAGATACGCAGTATTTT
CSVADRAFTDTQYF
>13|-|TRBV14|TRBJ1-2|-
TGTGCCAGCAGCCAAGATCCAGTCTATGGCTACACCTTC
CASSQDPVYGYTF
>14|-|TRBV30|TRBJ2-5|-
TGTGCCTGGAGTGTAAGGGGGGGGGCCTGGACCCAGTACTTC
CAWSVRGGAWTQYF
>16|-|TRBV4-2|TRBJ2-7|TRBD1
TGTGCCAGCAGCCAAGATATTAGGGACAGGGCCCGCGAGCAGTACTTC
CASSQDIRDRAREQYF
>14|-|TRBV6-5|TRBJ1-2|TRBD1
TGTGCCAGCAGTTACTCGAGGACAGGGAAAGGCTACACCTTC
CASSYSRTGKGYTF
>15|-|TRBV4-3|TRBJ1-5|TRBD1
TGCGCCAGCAGCGACGGGACAGGGGGCTATCAGCCCCAGCATTTT
CASSDGTGGYQPQHF
>15|-|TRBV7-2|TRBJ1-2|-
TGTGCCAGCAGCCCTACCTGGACATTCGACTATGGCTACACCTTC
CASSPTWTFDYGYTF
>15|-|TRBV7-7|TRBJ1-2|TRBD1
TGTGCCAGCAGCTTAGGTCCAGGGGGGAACTATGGCTACACCTTC
CASSLGPGGNYGYTF
>15|once|TRBV21-1|TRBJ2-7|-
TGTGCCAGCAGCGCCCGGGACAGGGGGATCTACGAGCAGTACTTC
CASSARDRGIYEQYF
>16|once|TRBV9|TRBJ2-5|-
TGTGCCAGCAGCGTATACGGGGTCCTGGGCCAAGAGACCCAGTACTTC
CASSVYGVLGQETQYF
>15|once|TRBV9|TRBJ1-2|-
TGTGCCAGCAGCGTAGGCCGGACACCTATCGACGGCTACACCTTC
CASSVGRTPIDGYTF
>16|-|TRBV19|TRBJ1-1|TRBD1
TGTGCCAGTACCACTCGGGACAGGGGAAGAAACACTGAAGCTTTCTTT
CASTTRDRGRNTEAFF
>18|-|TRBV27|TRBJ1-6|TRBD1
TGTGCCAGCAGTTGGGCAGGGGGCTGGAAATCCGGCAATTCACCCCTCCACTTT
CASSWAGGWKSGNSPLHF
>14|-|TRBV7-2|TRBJ2-3|-
TGTGCCAGCAGCTTAGTACGGGGGGCGGATACGCAGTATTTT
CASSLVRGADTQYF
>14|-|TRBV5-1|TRBJ2-5|-
TGCGCCAGCAGCTTGGGACAGCGTCAAGAGACCCAGTACTTC
CASSLGQRQETQYF
>16|-|TRBV7-9|TRBJ2-3|TRBD2
TGTGCCAGCAGCCGGGGACTAGCGGGGAGCACAGATACGCAGTATTTT
CASSRGLAGSTDTQYF
>15|-|TRBV19|TRBJ1-3|-
TGTGCCAGTAGTGTGACAGCCGGCTCTGGAAACACCATATATTTT
CASSVTAGSGNTIYF
>13|-|TRBV4-2|TRBJ2-1|-
TGTGCCAGCAGCCAGCAGGGTGGCAATGAGCAGTTCTTC
CASSQQGGNEQFF
>16|-|TRBV5-6|TRBJ2-7|TRBD2
TGTGCCAGCAGCGCCGTCCTAGCGGGGGGTTCCTGGGAGCAGTACTTC
CASSAVLAGGSWEQYF
>17|-|TRBV7-2|TRBJ1-2|-
TGTGCCAGCAGCCACCCCAGGCTAGGGGGAATTGGCTATGGCTACACCTTC
CASSHPRLGGIGYGYTF
>14|-|TRBV5-4|TRBJ2-5|TRBD2
TGTGCCAGCAGCTCTACGGCGGGGGATGAGACCCAGTACTTC
CASSSTAGDETQYF
>14|-|TRBV5-1|TRBJ2-7|-
TGCGCCAGCAGCTTGGAATCCCTCACTAGCGAGCAGTACTTC
CASSLESLTSEQYF
>14|-|TRBV6-4|TRBJ2-3|TRBD2
TGTGCCAGCAGCCCGGGGGGGCCCGCAGATACGCAGTATTTT
CASSPGGPADTQYF
>13|-|TRBV5-1|TRBJ1-1|TRBD1
TGCGCCAGCAGCGTGACAGGGCGAACTGAAGCTTTCTTT
CASSVTGRTEAFF
>16|-|TRBV11-1|TRBJ1-2|TRBD1
TGTGCCAGCAGCCCGGGACAGGGGTGGAATAACTATGGCTACACCTTC
CASSPGQGWNNYGYTF
>16|-|TRBV15|TRBJ2-1|TRBD2
TGTGCCACCAGCAGGCGGGCTGGCGCGGGGGGGAATGAGCAGTTCTTC
CATSRRAGAGGNEQFF
>15|-|TRBV7-9|TRBJ2-7|-
TGTGCCAGCGGCGCAGGTTCCCTCCGCTCCTACGAGCAGTACTTC
CASGAGSLRSYEQYF
>14|-|TRBV4-3|TRBJ1-1|TRBD1
TGCGCCAGCAGCCATACAGGGGGTAACACTGAAGCTTTCTTT
CASSHTGGNTEAFF
>14|-|TRBV29-1|TRBJ2-5|TRBD2
TGCAGCGTTGGACCGGCTAGCGGGGGGGAGACCCAGTACTTC
CSVGPASGGETQYF
>16|-|TRBV11-2|TRBJ1-3|-
TGTGCCAGCAGCTTAACCCAGCCTGGAGCTGGAAACACCATATATTTT
CASSLTQPGAGNTIYF
>14|-|TRBV2|TRBJ2-2|TRBD1
TGTGCCAGCAGCGACAGGGGGTACACCGGGGAGCTGTTTTTT
CASSDRGYTGELFF
>15|-|TRBV2|TRBJ1-2|TRBD1
TGTGCCAGCGGGCTGACCGGGACAGGGGGCAAAGGCTACACCTTC
CASGLTGTGGKGYTF